This entry is about one T cell receptor (beta chain). No antigen is known for it. These data are taken from a study of cytomegalovirus exposure and HLA in healthy donors. Study information: Out of approximately 400 genotyped donors, about 84% belonged to the Caucasian-associated ancestry cluster.

V was cut by 4 bases and J by 5 bases, with 8 bases left in between. CDR1 is SGHDN, CDR2 FVKESK, per germline. The CDR3 has 12 amino acids. Study conclusions and caveats: The study put 150 to 200 TCR beta chains on its list as cytomegalovirus-associated. Links to common viral pathogens appeared, in a later analysis, for several of the most significant clusters.

The PCR ran on 60 Vbeta and 13 Jbeta primers. This table comes from immunoSEQ multiplex PCR, and its TCRdb copy is limited to in-frame clones, with some not included. The data contain around 170,000 clones, roughly 70% of them seen just once; the ten biggest clones take up about 1.4%. Input material: PBMCs. This receptor was identified in a girl aged 5 to 17 in good health and CMV-seronegative. The rearrangement links TRBV14 to TRBJ1-1; D uncertain. The CDR3 here is CASSRSGTEAFF. In nucleotides, the CDR3 is TGTGCCAGCAGCCGGTCCGGGACTGAAGCTTTCTTT.